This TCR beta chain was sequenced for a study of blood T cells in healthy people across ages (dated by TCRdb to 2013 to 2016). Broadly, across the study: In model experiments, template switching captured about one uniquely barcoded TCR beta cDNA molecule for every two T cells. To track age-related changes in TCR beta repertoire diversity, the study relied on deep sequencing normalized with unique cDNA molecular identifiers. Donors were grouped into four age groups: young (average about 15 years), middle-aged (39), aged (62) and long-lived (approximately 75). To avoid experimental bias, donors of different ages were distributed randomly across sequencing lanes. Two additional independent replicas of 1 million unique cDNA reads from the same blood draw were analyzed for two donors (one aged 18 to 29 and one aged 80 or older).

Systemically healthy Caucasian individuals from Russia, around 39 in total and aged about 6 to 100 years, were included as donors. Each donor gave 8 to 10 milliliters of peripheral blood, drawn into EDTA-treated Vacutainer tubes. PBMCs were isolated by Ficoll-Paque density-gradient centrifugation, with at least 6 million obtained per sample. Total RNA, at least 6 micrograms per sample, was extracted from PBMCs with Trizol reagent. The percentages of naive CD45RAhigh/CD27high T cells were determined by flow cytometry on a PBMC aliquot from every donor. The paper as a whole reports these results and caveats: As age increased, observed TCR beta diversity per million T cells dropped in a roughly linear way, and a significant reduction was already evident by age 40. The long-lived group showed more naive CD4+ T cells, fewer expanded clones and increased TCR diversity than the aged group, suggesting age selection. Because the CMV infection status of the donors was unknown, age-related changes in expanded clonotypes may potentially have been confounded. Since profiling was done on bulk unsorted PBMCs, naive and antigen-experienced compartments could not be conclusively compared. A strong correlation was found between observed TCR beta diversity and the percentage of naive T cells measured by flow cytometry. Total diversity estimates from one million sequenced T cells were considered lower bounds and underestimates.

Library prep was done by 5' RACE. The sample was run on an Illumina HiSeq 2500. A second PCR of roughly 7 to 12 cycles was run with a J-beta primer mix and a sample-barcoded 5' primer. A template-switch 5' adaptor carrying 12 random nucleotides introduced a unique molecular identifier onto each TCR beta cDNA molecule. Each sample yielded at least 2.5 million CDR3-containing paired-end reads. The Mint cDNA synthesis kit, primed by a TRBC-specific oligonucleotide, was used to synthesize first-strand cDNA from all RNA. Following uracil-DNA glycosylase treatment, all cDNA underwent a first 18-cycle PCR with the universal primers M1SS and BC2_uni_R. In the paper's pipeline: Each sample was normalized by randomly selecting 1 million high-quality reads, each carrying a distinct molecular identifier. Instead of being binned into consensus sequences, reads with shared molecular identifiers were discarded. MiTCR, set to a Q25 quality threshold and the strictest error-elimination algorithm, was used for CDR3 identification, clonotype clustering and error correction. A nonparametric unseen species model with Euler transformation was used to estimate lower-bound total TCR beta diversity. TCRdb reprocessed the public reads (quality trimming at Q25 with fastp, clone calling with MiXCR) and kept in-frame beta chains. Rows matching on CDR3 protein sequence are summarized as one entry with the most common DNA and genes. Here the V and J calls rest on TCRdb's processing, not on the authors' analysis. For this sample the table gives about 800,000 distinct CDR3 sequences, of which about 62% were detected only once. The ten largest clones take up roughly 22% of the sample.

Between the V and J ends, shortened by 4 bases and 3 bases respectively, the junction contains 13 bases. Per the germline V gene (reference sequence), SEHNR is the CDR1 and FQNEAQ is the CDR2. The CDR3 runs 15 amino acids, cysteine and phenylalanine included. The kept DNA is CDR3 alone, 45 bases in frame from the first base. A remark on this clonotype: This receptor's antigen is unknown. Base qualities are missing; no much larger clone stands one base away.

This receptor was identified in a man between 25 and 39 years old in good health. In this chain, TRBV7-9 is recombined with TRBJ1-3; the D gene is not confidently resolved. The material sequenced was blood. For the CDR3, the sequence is CASSSPRSIGNTIYF. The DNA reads TGTGCCAGCAGCTCCCCGAGGTCTATTGGAAACACCATATATTTT. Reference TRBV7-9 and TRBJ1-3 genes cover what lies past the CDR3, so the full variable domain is DTGVSQNPRHKITKRGQNVTFRCDPISEHNRLYWYRQTLGQGPEFLTYFQNEAQLEKSRLLSDRFSAERPKGSFSTLEIQRTEQGDSAMYLCASSSPRSIGNTIYFGEGSWLTVV.